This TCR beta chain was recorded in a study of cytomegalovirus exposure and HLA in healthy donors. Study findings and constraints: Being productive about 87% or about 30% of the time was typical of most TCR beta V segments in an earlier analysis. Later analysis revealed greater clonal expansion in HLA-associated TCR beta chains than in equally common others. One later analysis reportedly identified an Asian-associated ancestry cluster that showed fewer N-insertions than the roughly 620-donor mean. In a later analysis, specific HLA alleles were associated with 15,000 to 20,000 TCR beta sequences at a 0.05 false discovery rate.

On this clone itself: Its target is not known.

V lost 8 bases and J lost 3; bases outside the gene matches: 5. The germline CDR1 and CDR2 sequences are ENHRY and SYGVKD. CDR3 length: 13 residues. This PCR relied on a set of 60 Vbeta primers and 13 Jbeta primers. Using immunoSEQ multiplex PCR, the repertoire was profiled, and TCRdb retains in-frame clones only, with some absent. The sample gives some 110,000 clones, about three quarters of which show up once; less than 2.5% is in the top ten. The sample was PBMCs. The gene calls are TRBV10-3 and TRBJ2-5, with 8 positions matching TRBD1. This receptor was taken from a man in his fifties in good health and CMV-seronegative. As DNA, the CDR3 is TGTGCCATCTCTGAGACAGGGGAAGAGACCCAGTACTTC. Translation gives CAISETGEETQYF.